This entry features one T cell receptor beta chain sequence. The data derive from a study of blood T cell repertoires in COVID-19. Germline loops: CDR1 MNHNS, CDR2 SASEGT. This CDR3 comprises 16 residues. After removal of 2 bases from V and 0 bases from J, the junction contained 6 bases not matched to a gene. Profiled with immunoSEQ multiplex PCR; TCRdb holds only in-frame clones, not every one. The data hold 140,000 to 150,000 clones, with over 70% observed a single time. The source of this sequence is an elderly man with acute or convalescent COVID-19. The source material was peripheral blood. This chain connects TRBV6-1 to TRBJ1-1; TRBD1 matches 7 bases. CDR3 bases: TGTGCCAGCAGTGAAAGGACAGGCTTTATGAACACTGAAGCTTTCTTT. Its protein product is CASSERTGFMNTEAFF.